Below, 18 T cell receptor beta chains from the same sample are listed, as sequenced in a study of vaccination and CD4 T cells after COVID-19. The Oncomine TCR Beta short-read assay sequenced DNA from cultured CD4+ T cells. TCRdb reprocessed the PCR reads via MiXCR and lists one record per CDR3 protein. This repertoire shows some 9,300 distinct CDR3 sequences, approximately 70% found once; its top ten account for around a third. These TCRs are of unknown antigen specificity. The treatment is: 10-day PBMC culture with coronavirus spike peptide pools or control peptides (ViraFEST assay). Sequences were obtained from CD4+ T cells from blood, cultured in vitro. These receptors originate from a human donor who had recovered from COVID-19.

V gene TRBV28 combines with J gene TRBJ1-1, with a weak D call TRBD1 (6 bases). Per the germline V gene, CDR1 is MDHEN and CDR2 is SYDVKM. Trimming pared 6 bases from V and 0 bases from J, leaving 14 bases between. The CDR3 runs 15 residues. CDR3 DNA sequence: TGTGCCAGCAGCTCCGGCAGGGGAATGAACACTGAAGCTTTCTTT. This sequence encodes CASSSGRGMNTEAFF.

The chain uses TRBV7-8 and TRBJ2-7, with 12 bases fitting TRBD2. From germline, CDR1 is SGHVS and CDR2 FQNEAQ. The length of the CDR3 is 15 residues. Germline trimming cut 3 bases from V and 7 bases from J; bases unmatched to any gene: 7. In DNA, the CDR3 is TGTGCCAGCAGCTTCGAGCTAGCGGGAGGGAGTGAGCAGTACTTC. Translation gives CASSFELAGGSEQYF.

V usage is TRBV7-9 and J usage is TRBJ1-1, with D tentatively TRBD1 (6 bases). Germline V gene lookup returns CDR1 SEHNR and CDR2 FQNEAQ (reference sequence). The length of the CDR3 is 13 residues. The germline V and J ends were trimmed by 5 bases and 7 bases, with 14 bases remaining between them. CDR3 amino acids: CASSRTGRIEAFF. DNA for the CDR3: TGTGCCAGCAGCCGAACAGGGCGGATTGAAGCTTTCTTT.

The rearrangement links TRBV7-9 to TRBJ1-5, with D perhaps TRBD1 (6 bases). This CDR3 is built from 14 residues. Trimming took 3 bases from V and 7 from J, leaving 13 bases between them. Germline V gene sequence: CDR1 SEHNR, CDR2 FQNEAQ (reference sequence). The CDR3 region has the DNA TGTGCCAGCAGCTTCGGGGGCGCGGGGCAGCCCCAGCATTTT. Translation: CASSFGGAGQPQHF.

V usage is TRBV7-9 and J usage is TRBJ2-2; D gene uncertain. Germline V lookup: CDR1 SEHNR, CDR2 FQNEAQ (reference sequence). This CDR3 comprises 12 residues. Trimming took off 2 bases at V and 4 bases at J, with 2 bases between the two ends. The CDR3 sequence is CASSLTTGELFF. The CDR3 region has the DNA TGTGCCAGCAGCTTAACCACCGGGGAGCTGTTTTTT.

This chain uses TRBV19 with TRBJ2-7; D gene unclear. CDR3 size: 16 residues. Germline assignment: CDR1 LNHDA and CDR2 SQIVND (reference sequence). V lost 0 bases and J 4 bases, leaving 16 bases between the germline ends. The CDR3, as DNA: TGTGCCAGTAGTATAGATCTGGCGGCTAACGGGTACGAGCAGTACTTC. Protein sequence: CASSIDLAANGYEQYF.

There are a few counts of this clonotype. J is TRBJ1-5 and V is TRBV6-2 or TRBV6-3; D not certain. Germline V CDR1 and CDR2: MNHEY, SVGEGT. V was pared by 1 base and J by 3 bases, with 13 bases between. The CDR3 sequence is 16 residues long. CDR3 protein: CASSYLMGGNNQPQHF. The CDR3 DNA sequence: TGTGCCAGCAGTTACTTAATGGGAGGGAACAATCAGCCCCAGCATTTT.

The V and J genes are TRBV6-5 and TRBJ2-3; TRBD2 matches at 9 bases. The CDR3 is made up of 14 amino acids. CDR1 is MNHEY and CDR2 is SVGAGI in the germline V gene. Unmatched junction bases numbered 2, after V lost 4 bases and J lost 3 bases. Here the CDR3 DNA reads TGTGCCAGCAGTTTAGCGGGAGAAACAGATACGCAGTATTTT. Its protein is CASSLAGETDTQYF.

In this sample, this clonotype turned up a few times. This sequence joins TRBV20-1 and TRBJ2-3, with D uncertain. CDR1 and CDR2 (germline): DFQATT, SNEGSKA (reference sequence). The V and J ends lost 2 bases and 2 bases respectively, with 11 bases between them. This CDR3 is built from 14 residues. In DNA, the CDR3 is TGCAGTGCTAGAAATGAGGCGAACACAGATACGCAGTATTTT. This encodes CSARNEANTDTQYF.

The chain couples TRBV7-2 to TRBJ2-5; 10 bases align to TRBD2. Per germline, CDR1 SGHTA and CDR2 FQGNSA. CDR3 length equals 16 residues. The V and J ends lost 1 base and 3 bases, in that order; junction bases with no gene match: 5. In DNA, the CDR3 is TGTGCCAGCAGCTTAGACTCTGGACTAGCGGAAGAGACCCAGTACTTC. It is translated as CASSLDSGLAEETQYF.

The chain joins TRBV30 to TRBJ1-2; TRBD1 is a possible D gene (5 bases). The V gene lost 1 base and the J gene lost 5 bases, with 11 bases spanning the gap. Germline values: CDR1 GTSNPN, CDR2 SVGIG (reference sequence). The CDR3 loop spans 13 amino acids. Here the CDR3 DNA reads TGTGCCTGGAGTGCAAGTGGGGGGTATGGCTACACCTTC. Translation: CAWSASGGYGYTF.

The rearrangement uses TRBV11-3 and TRBJ2-4; possible D gene TRBD2, 5 bases. Germline-derived CDR1 and CDR2 are SGHNT and YENEEA. The CDR3 consists of 16 residues. V was clipped by 0 bases and J by 4 bases, with 13 bases between them. Here the CDR3 reads CASSLEGAGPKNIQYF. The CDR3 DNA follows: TGTGCCAGCAGCTTAGAGGGAGCCGGGCCGAAAAACATTCAGTACTTC.

This clonotype was detected once. V is TRBV7-9 and J is TRBJ2-5; the D is unclear. V was pared by 4 bases and J by 0 bases, with 0 bases between. The CDR3 is 11 amino acids. Germline V gives CDR1 SEHNR, CDR2 FQNEAQ (reference sequence). The CDR3, as DNA: TGTGCCAGCAGCTACCAAGAGACCCAGTACTTC. This sequence encodes CASSYQETQYF.

The V call is TRBV20-1, the J call TRBJ1-2; unclear D gene. The length of the CDR3 is 13 residues. V lost 4 bases to trimming and J lost 1 base, with 10 bases between them. CDR1 and CDR2 (germline): DFQATT, SNEGSKA (reference sequence). CDR3 sequence (DNA): TGCAGTGCTATTTCTGGGGTTAACTATGGCTACACCTTC. Its protein is CSAISGVNYGYTF.

On this clonotype itself: The junction departs from germline at one end; a sequencing error may be responsible. This rearrangement joins TRBV7-9 to TRBJ1-3, with a weak D call TRBD1 (5 bases). The CDR3 is made up of 17 amino acids. CDR1 is SEHNR, CDR2 FQNEAQ, per germline (reference sequence). CDR3 region: CASSFLRAQTGFYEGLF. The CDR3 region has the DNA TGTGCCAGCAGCTTTCTCAGGGCTCAAACGGGCTTCTATGAGGGCCTTTTT.

The chain combines TRBV2 with TRBJ2-2; perhaps TRBD1 as D (6 bases). V lost 3 bases and J 7 bases, leaving 12 bases between the germline ends. CDR3 length equals 14 residues. Germline loops: CDR1 SNHLY, CDR2 FYNNEI. The CDR3 reads CASSEDSVGGELFF. CDR3 DNA: TGTGCCAGCAGTGAGGACAGTGTGGGCGGGGAGCTGTTTTTT.

This clonotype was seen a few times. The chain links TRBV7-9 to TRBJ2-5; D not resolved. Germline V gene sequence: CDR1 SEHNR, CDR2 FQNEAQ (reference sequence). The CDR3 length is 14 residues. V was clipped by 1 base and J by 3 bases, with 9 bases between them. This CDR3 reads CASSLGSEKETQYF. CDR3 in DNA: TGTGCCAGCAGCTTAGGTTCAGAAAAAGAGACCCAGTACTTC.

The chain uses TRBV27 and TRBJ1-6; no firm D call. Germline values: CDR1 MNHEY, CDR2 SMNVEV (reference sequence). V gave up 1 base and J gave up 6 bases, with 10 bases separating them. The CDR3 loop spans 15 amino acids. CDR3 sequence reads: CASSLLWSSNSPLHF. In DNA form, the CDR3 reads TGTGCCAGCAGTTTATTGTGGTCATCTAATTCACCCCTCCACTTT.